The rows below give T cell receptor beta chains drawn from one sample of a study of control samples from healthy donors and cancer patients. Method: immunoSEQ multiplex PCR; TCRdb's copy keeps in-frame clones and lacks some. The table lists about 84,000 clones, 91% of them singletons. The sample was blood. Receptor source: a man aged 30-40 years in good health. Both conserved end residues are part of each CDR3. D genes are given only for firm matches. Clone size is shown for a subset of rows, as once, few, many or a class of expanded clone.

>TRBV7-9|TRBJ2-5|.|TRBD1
CASSLAVRDRDPLETQYF
TGTGCCAGCAGCTTAGCGGTCCGGGACAGGGACCCCTTGGAGACCCAGTACTTC
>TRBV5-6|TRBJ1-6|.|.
CASSGGHYNSPLHF
TGTGCCAGCAGCGGGGGCCACTATAATTCACCCCTCCACTTT
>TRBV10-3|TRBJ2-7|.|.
CAGGPSSYEQYF
TGTGCCGGGGGGCCGAGCTCCTACGAGCAGTACTTC
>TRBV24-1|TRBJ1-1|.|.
CATSDPPGLDTEAFF
TGTGCCACCAGTGACCCTCCGGGGTTGGACACTGAAGCTTTCTTT
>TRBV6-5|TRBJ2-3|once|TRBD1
CASSSLQGSDTQYF
TGTGCCAGCAGTTCCTTACAGGGGTCAGATACGCAGTATTTT
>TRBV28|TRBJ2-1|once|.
CASSLATTFNEQFF
TGTGCCAGCAGTCTAGCCACGACGTTTAATGAGCAGTTCTTC
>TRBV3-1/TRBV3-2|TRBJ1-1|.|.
CASSQDELGEAFF
TGTGCCAGCAGCCAAGATGAGCTAGGTGAAGCTTTCTTT
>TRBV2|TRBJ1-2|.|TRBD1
CASSILQGPLRYTF
TGTGCCAGCAGTATACTACAGGGGCCGTTGCGCTACACCTTC
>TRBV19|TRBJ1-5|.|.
CASSIFTADSNQPQHF
TGTGCCAGTAGTATTTTTACCGCCGATAGCAATCAGCCCCAGCATTTT
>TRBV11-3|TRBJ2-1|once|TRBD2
CASSLAHGGGRNEQFF
TGTGCCAGCAGCCTTGCCCACGGGGGAGGGAGGAATGAGCAGTTCTTC
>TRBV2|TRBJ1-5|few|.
CASKGTANQPQHF
TGTGCCAGCAAGGGGACCGCTAATCAGCCCCAGCATTTT
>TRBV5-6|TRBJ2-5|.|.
CASSFPGRNQETQYF
TGTGCCAGCAGCTTCCCGGGACGGAACCAAGAGACCCAGTACTTC
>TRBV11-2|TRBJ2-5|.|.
CASSSELPETQYF
TGTGCCAGCAGCTCAGAGCTACCAGAGACCCAGTACTTC
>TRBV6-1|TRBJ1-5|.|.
CASSDPSRNQPQHF
TGTGCCAGCAGTGATCCCAGCAGAAATCAGCCCCAGCATTTT
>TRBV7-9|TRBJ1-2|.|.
CASSFQDYYGYTF
TGTGCCAGCAGCTTCCAGGACTACTATGGCTACACCTTC
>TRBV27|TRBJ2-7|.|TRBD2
CASSFGTSGSGGYEQYF
TGTGCCAGCAGTTTTGGGACTAGCGGGAGTGGGGGATACGAGCAGTACTTC
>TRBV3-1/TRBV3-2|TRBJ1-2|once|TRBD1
CASSPGQGEIYGYTF
TGTGCCAGCAGCCCAGGACAGGGGGAGATCTATGGCTACACCTTC
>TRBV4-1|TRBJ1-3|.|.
CASSHAGGGSGNTIYF
TGCGCCAGCAGCCATGCGGGGGGTGGCTCCGGAAACACCATATATTTT
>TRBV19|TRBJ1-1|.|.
CASSIGFNTEAFF
TGTGCCAGTAGTATAGGATTCAACACTGAAGCTTTCTTT
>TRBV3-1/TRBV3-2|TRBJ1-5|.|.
CASSSSRGGQPQHF
TGTGCCAGCAGCTCAAGCAGGGGCGGTCAGCCCCAGCATTTT
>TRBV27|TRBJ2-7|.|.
CASSIPGAYEQYF
TGTGCCAGCAGTATTCCAGGGGCGTACGAGCAGTACTTC
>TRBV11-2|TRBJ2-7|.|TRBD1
CASSTRTGAPDEQYF
TGTGCCAGCAGCACAAGGACAGGGGCCCCGGACGAGCAGTACTTC
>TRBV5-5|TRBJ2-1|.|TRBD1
CASSLRDRHNEQFF
TGTGCCAGCAGCTTGAGGGACAGACACAATGAGCAGTTCTTC
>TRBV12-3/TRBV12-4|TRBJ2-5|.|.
CASSLPSQKTQYF
TGTGCCAGCAGTTTACCTAGTCAAAAGACCCAGTACTTC
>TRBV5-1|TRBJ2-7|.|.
CASSWWGSYEQYF
TGCGCCAGCAGCTGGTGGGGCTCCTACGAGCAGTACTTC
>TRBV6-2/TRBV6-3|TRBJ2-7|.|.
CASSYTDYEQYF
TGTGCCAGCAGTTACACAGACTACGAGCAGTACTTC
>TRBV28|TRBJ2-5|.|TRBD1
CASSPSGTVANVQYF
TGTGCCAGCAGTCCTTCTGGGACAGTCGCTAACGTCCAGTACTTC
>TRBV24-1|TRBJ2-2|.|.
CATSDPQVTNTGELFF
TGTGCCACCAGTGATCCCCAGGTGACCAACACCGGGGAGCTGTTTTTT
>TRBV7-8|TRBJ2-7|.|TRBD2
CASSPAGGGRTYEQYF
TGTGCCAGCAGCCCCGCCGGGGGCGGGAGGACCTACGAGCAGTACTTC
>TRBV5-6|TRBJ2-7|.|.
CASSAVGTGSYEQYF
TGTGCCAGCAGCGCGGTCGGGACGGGGTCCTACGAGCAGTACTTC
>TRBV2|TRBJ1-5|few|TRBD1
CASAGTGDQPQHF
TGTGCCAGCGCCGGGACAGGGGATCAGCCCCAGCATTTT